The 27 T cell receptor beta chains given below trace back to one sample, sequenced in a study of technical replicates of blood from a handful of donors. This table comes from immunoSEQ multiplex PCR, and its TCRdb copy is limited to in-frame clones, with some not included. The sample shows 55,000 to 75,000 clones, roughly 86% of them seen only once. Sequencing used PBMCs. All receptors come from a human donor in good health. Some clones in this sample may be carry-over from other donors' samples.

V gene TRBV19 combines with J gene TRBJ2-2; the match to TRBD2 covers 8 bases. This CDR3 spans 17 amino acids. CDR1 and CDR2 from the germline V gene are LNHDA and SQIVND (reference sequence). The V and J ends lost 2 bases and 0 bases, in that order; junction bases with no gene match: 5. CDR3 nucleotides: TGTGCCAGTAGTATATGGCTAGCGGGTACGAACACCGGGGAGCTGTTTTTT. Translating gives CASSIWLAGTNTGELFF.

This chain connects TRBV10-1 to TRBJ2-1; D perhaps matches TRBD2 (6 bases). The V gene's germline CDR1 is WNHNN and CDR2 SYGVQD (reference sequence). This CDR3 region has 16 residues. Trimming removed 3 bases from V and 8 bases from J, with 20 bases in between. The CDR3 sequence: CASSDRIAVFGHEQFF. The CDR3 DNA is TGCGCCAGCAGTGACCGGATAGCGGTTTTTGGCCATGAGCAGTTCTTC.

The V call is TRBV7-9, the J call TRBJ2-7, with D unclear. CDR3 length equals 13 residues. With 5 bases removed from V and 3 bases from J, the gap between germline ends came to 11 bases. Germline CDR1 SEHNR, CDR2 FQNEAQ (reference sequence). CDR3 bases: TGTGCCAGCAGCCAATACAGAAACTACGAGCAGTACTTC. Amino acid sequence: CASSQYRNYEQYF.

The V call is TRBV4-1, the J call TRBJ2-3; 7 nucleotides agree with TRBD1. After removal of 2 bases from V and 2 bases from J, the junction contained 7 bases not matched to a gene. From germline, CDR1 is MGHRA and CDR2 YSYEKL. The CDR3 is 16 residues long. The CDR3 DNA sequence: TGCGCCAGCAGCCAATATACAGGGGATAACACAGATACGCAGTATTTT. Translated: CASSQYTGDNTDTQYF.

The chain couples TRBV7-2 to TRBJ2-4; 8 bases agree with TRBD1. Germline CDR1 SGHTA, CDR2 FQGNSA. V shed 3 bases and J 1 base; nucleotides not matched to a gene: 8. The CDR3 runs 17 residues. CDR3 coding DNA: TGTGCCAGCAGCTTCTCACCCCGACAGGGGGCCAAAAACATTCAGTACTTC. Protein: CASSFSPRQGAKNIQYF.

This clone has only one observation. This chain links TRBV27 with TRBJ1-2; 8 nucleotides agree with TRBD1. This CDR3 is built from 15 residues. The trim removed 1 base at V and 8 bases at J, leaving 9 bases unmatched. From germline, CDR1 is MNHEY and CDR2 SMNVEV (reference sequence). The CDR3 sequence is CASSLLMDREDGYTF. DNA of the CDR3: TGTGCCAGCAGTTTATTGATGGACAGGGAAGACGGCTACACCTTC.

There are a few counts of this clone. The J gene is TRBJ1-1, the V gene TRBV18; a possible D gene is TRBD1 (6 bases). Trimming took off 6 bases at V and 6 bases at J, with 23 bases between the two ends. CDR1 is KGHSH, CDR2 LQKENI, per germline. The CDR3 runs 16 residues. This CDR3 reads CASSPTAGGVPSEAFF. The CDR3 DNA sequence: TGTGCCAGCTCCCCCACGGCGGGGGGCGTCCCCTCTGAAGCTTTCTTT.

V and J are TRBV5-4 and TRBJ1-1; TRBD1 is a possible D gene (5 bases). The CDR3 loop spans 14 amino acids. Trimming stripped 1 base from V and 0 bases from J, with 7 bases between. Germline V gives CDR1 SGHNT, CDR2 YYREEE (reference sequence). The CDR3 DNA follows: TGTGCCAGCAGCTTGCAGGGCGTGAACACTGAAGCTTTCTTT. It translates to CASSLQGVNTEAFF.

This clone was counted once. The genes are TRBV2 and TRBJ2-5; 9 nucleotides line up with TRBD2. CDR1 and CDR2 (germline): SNHLY, FYNNEI. V was clipped by 3 bases and J by 5 bases; unmatched bases: 7. The CDR3 has 15 residues. The CDR3 sequence is CASSDLAGRGETQYF. The CDR3 DNA is TGTGCCAGCAGTGATCTAGCGGGAAGAGGGGAGACCCAGTACTTC.

The gene calls are TRBV5-1 and TRBJ1-6, with 9 bases fitting TRBD1. Losses at the gene ends were 3 bases for V and 9 bases for J; bases not matched to a gene: 7. Germline CDR1 SGHRS, CDR2 YFSETQ. The CDR3 length is 15 residues. CDR3 residues: CASSSEGQGRSPLHF. The CDR3 DNA sequence: TGCGCCAGCAGCTCGGAGGGACAGGGTCGTTCACCCCTCCACTTT. Full variable domain (missing parts from reference TRBV5-1 and TRBJ1-6): KAGVTQTPRYLIKTRGQQVTLSCSPISGHRSVSWYQQTPGQGLQFLFEYFSETQRNKGNFPGRFSGRQFSNSRSEMNVSTLELGDSALYLCASSSEGQGRSPLHFGNGTRLTVT.

The rearrangement links TRBV10-3 to TRBJ2-7; 11 nucleotides match TRBD1. CDR1 and CDR2 (germline): ENHRY, SYGVKD. J gave up 5 bases and V 6 bases, and 3 bases lay outside the gene matches. The CDR3 runs to 13 residues. For the CDR3, the DNA is TGTGCCATCAGGGGGGGACAGGGGGACGAGCAGTACTTC. It yields the protein CAIRGGQGDEQYF.

This chain links TRBV7-3 with TRBJ2-2; the match to TRBD2 covers 12 bases. J was trimmed by 5 bases and V by 5 bases; bases with no gene match: 3. This CDR3 region has 15 residues. From germline, CDR1 is SGHTA and CDR2 FQGTGA. CDR3 nucleotides: TGTGCCAGCAGCCCTGGACTAGCGGGGACCGGGGAGCTGTTTTTT. The encoded protein is CASSPGLAGTGELFF. Complete variable domain (other parts from reference TRBV7-3 and TRBJ2-2): GAGVSQTPSNKVTEKGKYVELRCDPISGHTALYWYRQSLGQGPEFLIYFQGTGAADDSGLPNDRFFAVRPEGSVSTLKIQRTERGDSAVYLCASSPGLAGTGELFFGEGSRLTVL.

This clone has more than one count but fewer than ten. The gene calls are TRBV4-2 and TRBJ2-2; TRBD2 aligns across 10 bases. The CDR3 runs 18 residues. V lost 0 bases to trimming and J lost 2 bases; unmatched junction nucleotides: 6. Germline lookup yields CDR1 LGHNA and CDR2 YNFKEQ. The CDR3 reads CASSQEAIAGGNTGELFF. The DNA of the CDR3 is TGTGCCAGCAGCCAAGAGGCGATAGCGGGGGGAAACACCGGGGAGCTGTTTTTT.

This clone came up a few times. Other DNA sequences in this sample translate to the same CDR3. The chain couples TRBV6-5 to TRBJ2-3; 10 nucleotides align to TRBD2. The length of the CDR3 is 15 residues. V was clipped by 6 bases and J by 0 bases; unmatched bases: 3. Germline V gene sequence: CDR1 MNHEY, CDR2 SVGAGI. CDR3 DNA: TGTGCCAGCAGCCGGACTAGCGGAAGCACAGATACGCAGTATTTT. This translates into CASSRTSGSTDTQYF.

The rearrangement links TRBV30 to TRBJ2-1; 8 nucleotides agree with TRBD2. CDR1 GTSNPN and CDR2 SVGIG come from the germline V gene (reference sequence). This CDR3 has 15 residues. After removal of 3 bases from V and 6 bases from J, the junction contained 10 bases not matched to a gene. The CDR3 loop reads CAWSLSRLATNEQFF. The CDR3 region has the DNA TGTGCCTGGAGCCTATCTCGACTAGCGACCAATGAGCAGTTCTTC.

This chain uses TRBV4-2 with TRBJ2-7; 10 bases are a match to TRBD2. Germline loops: CDR1 LGHNA, CDR2 YNFKEQ. The J segment lost 7 bases and the V segment lost 0 bases, leaving 6 bases of the junction unmatched. The CDR3 extends over 15 amino acids. CDR3 protein: CASSQDPAGGGEQYF. CDR3 bases: TGTGCCAGCAGCCAAGACCCAGCGGGAGGGGGGGAGCAGTACTTC.

There are a few counts of this clone. V is TRBV18 and J is TRBJ1-2; D gene uncertain. Germline loops: CDR1 KGHSH, CDR2 LQKENI. V dropped 4 bases and J dropped 2 bases, with 17 bases sitting between them. CDR3 length equals 16 residues. The CDR3 loop reads CASSQTGQPLNYGYTF. In DNA, the CDR3 is TGTGCCAGCTCACAAACGGGTCAACCTTTAAACTATGGCTACACCTTC.

This clone showed up just once. This rearrangement joins TRBV7-9 to TRBJ2-5; the D is unclear. There are 12 residues in the CDR3. Looked up from germline, CDR1 is SEHNR and CDR2 is FQNEAQ (reference sequence). Between the trimmed V and J ends, which lost 6 bases and 5 bases, there was a span of 10 bases. CDR3 amino acids: CASSSSSETQYF. Written as DNA, the CDR3 is TGTGCCAGCAGTTCCTCTTCGGAGACCCAGTACTTC. The full variable domain, completed using reference TRBV7-9 and TRBJ2-5, is DTGVSQNPRHKITKRGQNVTFRCDPISEHNRLYWYRQTLGQGPEFLTYFQNEAQLEKSRLLSDRFSAERPKGSFSTLEIQRTEQGDSAMYLCASSSSSETQYFGPGTRLLVL.

This clone was observed once. The chain links TRBV10-3 to TRBJ2-1; 7 bases map to TRBD2. V gave up 8 bases and J gave up 6 bases; unmatched junction bases: 7. Germline CDR1 ENHRY, CDR2 SYGVKD. The CDR3 runs to 13 residues. In DNA form, the CDR3 reads TGTGCCATCCGGGACTACTTTTCCAATGAGCAGTTCTTC. Its translation: CAIRDYFSNEQFF.

This chain links TRBV19 with TRBJ2-7, with a possible D match to TRBD2 (6 bases). CDR1 is LNHDA, CDR2 SQIVND, per germline (reference sequence). Trimming removed 5 bases at V and 3 bases at J, with 14 bases between. The CDR3 is 14 residues long. Here the CDR3 DNA reads TGTGCCAGTAGTCCCTACGGGGGAATCTACGAGCAGTACTTC. It codes for CASSPYGGIYEQYF.

The chain links TRBV5-6 to TRBJ2-7, with 8 bases identical to TRBD1. V lost 6 bases and J lost 2; bases outside the gene matches: 10. The germline V gene has CDR1 SGHDT and CDR2 YYEEEE. CDR3 length: 15 residues. The CDR3 loop is CASTAGTGVTYEQYF. The CDR3 nucleotides read TGTGCCAGCACCGCCGGGACAGGCGTTACCTACGAGCAGTACTTC.

The sample holds a few counts of this clone. The chain joins TRBV4-1 to TRBJ1-2; no firm D call. Germline V gene sequence: CDR1 MGHRA, CDR2 YSYEKL. CDR3 length: 14 residues. With 6 bases removed from V and 5 bases from J, the gap between germline ends came to 16 bases. The CDR3 sequence is CASSPRLRGYGYTF. The CDR3 DNA is TGCGCCAGCAGTCCCCGTTTGCGCGGTTATGGCTACACCTTC.

This chain uses TRBV4-1 with TRBJ1-4; unclear D gene. Germline CDR1 MGHRA, CDR2 YSYEKL. The V gene lost 4 bases and the J gene lost 8 bases, with 17 bases spanning the gap. The CDR3 totals 15 residues. CDR3 sequence (DNA): TGCGCCAGCAGCCTCTCTGGCGGGGTTTTAGAAAAACTGTTTTTT. This gives the protein CASSLSGGVLEKLFF.

The chain has TRBV18 and TRBJ2-2, with a weak D call TRBD1 (5 bases). Germline lookup yields CDR1 KGHSH and CDR2 LQKENI. V lost 2 bases and J 1 base, leaving 5 bases between the germline ends. The CDR3 runs to 14 residues. CDR3 sequence reads: CASSPDRNTGELFF. The CDR3 DNA follows: TGTGCCAGCTCACCAGACAGGAACACCGGGGAGCTGTTTTTT.

The chain links TRBV7-6 to TRBJ2-3; tentatively, D is TRBD2 (6 bases). Trimming took 11 bases from V and 4 from J, leaving 25 bases between them. Germline CDR1 and CDR2: SGHVS and FNYEAQ. The CDR3 has 16 amino acids. CDR3 loop: CASTGPGLPGADTQYF. CDR3 coding DNA: TGTGCCTCCACCGGGCCGGGACTCCCGGGGGCAGATACGCAGTATTTT.

For this clone: The sample carries other DNA sequences with the same CDR3. The chain has TRBV5-5 and TRBJ2-7, with 9 positions matching TRBD1. Germline V lookup: CDR1 SGHKS, CDR2 YYEKEE (reference sequence). The trim removed 2 bases at V and 2 bases at J, leaving 2 bases unmatched. CDR3 size: 14 residues. Here the CDR3 DNA reads TGTGCCAGCAGCTTCCGGGACAGGGCCTACGAGCAGTACTTC. Its protein is CASSFRDRAYEQYF.

The V call is TRBV7-6, the J call TRBJ1-1, with D possibly TRBD1 on 6 matching bases. Germline loops: CDR1 SGHVS, CDR2 FNYEAQ. V was shortened by 3 bases and J by 1 base, with 12 bases between the two germline ends. The CDR3 contains 15 residues. Written as DNA, the CDR3 is TGTGCCAGCAGCTTCGAGACAGGTCCGAACACTGAAGCTTTCTTT. This encodes CASSFETGPNTEAFF.